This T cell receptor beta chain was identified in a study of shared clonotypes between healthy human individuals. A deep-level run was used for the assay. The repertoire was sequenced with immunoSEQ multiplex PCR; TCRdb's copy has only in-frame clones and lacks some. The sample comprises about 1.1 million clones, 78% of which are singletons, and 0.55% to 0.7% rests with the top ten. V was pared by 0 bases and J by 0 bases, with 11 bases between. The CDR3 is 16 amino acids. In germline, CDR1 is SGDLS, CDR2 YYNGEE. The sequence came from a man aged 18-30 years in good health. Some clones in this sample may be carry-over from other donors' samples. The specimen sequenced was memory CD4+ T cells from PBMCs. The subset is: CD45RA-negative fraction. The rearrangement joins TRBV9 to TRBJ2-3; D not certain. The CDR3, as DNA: TGTGCCAGCAGCGTAGATGGGTACAGCAGCACAGATACGCAGTATTTT. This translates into CASSVDGYSSTDTQYF.